One and the same sample provided the 26 T cell receptor beta chains below, sequenced in a study of blood T cell repertoires in COVID-19. Clones were sequenced by immunoSEQ multiplex PCR, and TCRdb holds only the in-frame ones, with some missing. Seen here are some 160,000 clones, 70% to 80% observed once, and the top ten hold around 20%. Specimen: PBMCs or T cells enriched from blood (not recorded which). The receptors were sampled from a woman between 65 and 79 years old in a cohort exposed to, infected with or recovered from COVID-19 (not recorded which).

The chain links TRBV5-4 to TRBJ1-1; tentatively, D is TRBD1 (5 bases). The CDR3 spans 16 residues. V was shortened by 4 bases and J by 0 bases, with 16 bases between the two germline ends. CDR1 is SGHNT, CDR2 YYREEE, per germline (reference sequence). CDR3 bases: TGTGCCAGCAGCGTCAGCGGGGGGTGGATGAACACTGAAGCTTTCTTT. This gives the protein CASSVSGGWMNTEAFF. Full variable domain (missing parts from reference TRBV5-4 and TRBJ1-1): ETGVTQSPTHLIKTRGQQVTLRCSSQSGHNTVSWYQQALGQGPQFIFQYYREEENGRGNFPPRFSGLQFPNYSSELNVNALELDDSALYLCASSVSGGWMNTEAFFGQGTRLTVV.

The gene calls are TRBV3-1 (or the pseudogene TRBV3-2) and TRBJ1-6; the match to TRBD1 covers 8 bases. V shed 0 bases and J 6 bases; nucleotides not matched to a gene: 7. The CDR3 has 17 amino acids. CDR1 and CDR2 (germline): LGHDT, YNNKEL (reference sequence). In DNA, the CDR3 is TGTGCCAGCAGCCAAGATCCTGAGACAGGGGTTAATTCACCCCTCCACTTT. Amino acids: CASSQDPETGVNSPLHF.

This chain uses TRBV19 with TRBJ1-1, with 9 nucleotides matching TRBD1. CDR1 is LNHDA, CDR2 SQIVND, per germline (reference sequence). V was clipped by 3 bases and J by 6 bases; unmatched bases: 5. This CDR3 has 14 residues. The CDR3 DNA reads TGTGCCAGTAGTATCGGACAGGGGTATCCTGAAGCTTTCTTT. This codes for CASSIGQGYPEAFF.

The chain uses TRBV28 and TRBJ1-2; a possible D gene is TRBD1 (6 bases). The CDR3 extends over 12 amino acids. V was cut by 5 bases and J by 2 bases, with 6 bases left in between. Germline V gives CDR1 MDHEN, CDR2 SYDVKM. CDR3: CASSTGNYGYTF. The CDR3 DNA reads as TGTGCCAGCAGTACAGGGAACTATGGCTACACCTTC.

The CDR3 spells CASSKGAGETQYF. Written as DNA, the CDR3 is TGTGCCAGCAGTAAGGGGGCAGGGGAGACCCAGTACTTC. V usage is TRBV2 and J usage is TRBJ2-5; 7 bases are shared with TRBD1. Germline V gene sequence: CDR1 SNHLY, CDR2 FYNNEI. The CDR3 length is 13 residues. V trimming: 5 bases; J trimming: 5 bases; junction bases outside the gene matches: 5. The whole variable domain, remainder taken from reference TRBV2 and TRBJ2-5, is EPEVTQTPSHQVTQMGQEVILRCVPISNHLYFYWYRQILGQKVEFLVSFYNNEISEKSEIFDDQFSVERPDGSNFTLKIRSTKLEDSAMYFCASSKGAGETQYFGPGTRLLVL.

The chain combines TRBV7-9 with TRBJ1-4, with D unclear. V was trimmed by 3 bases and J by 8 bases, leaving 10 bases between them. The CDR3 extends over 13 amino acids. From germline, CDR1 is SEHNR and CDR2 FQNEAQ (reference sequence). In nucleotides, the CDR3 is TGTGCCAGCAGCTTTGTGGAGAACGAAAAACTGTTTTTT. Translation gives CASSFVENEKLFF. Together with reference TRBV7-9 and TRBJ1-4, the CDR3 gives the full variable domain: DTGVSQNPRHKITKRGQNVTFRCDPISEHNRLYWYRQTLGQGPEFLTYFQNEAQLEKSRLLSDRFSAERPKGSFSTLEIQRTEQGDSAMYLCASSFVENEKLFFGSGTQLSVL.

V and J are TRBV14 and TRBJ2-5; 7 bases align to TRBD1. From germline, CDR1 is SGHDN and CDR2 FVKESK. V trimming: 8 bases; J trimming: 2 bases; junction bases outside the gene matches: 14. The CDR3 consists of 16 residues. The CDR3 DNA follows: TGTGCCAGCCAACAAGGGGGCAGGGGCAGACAAGAGACCCAGTACTTC. Its translation: CASQQGGRGRQETQYF.

The rearrangement links TRBV28 to TRBJ1-5; D perhaps matches TRBD1 (6 bases). This CDR3 is built from 12 residues. Germline CDR1 reads MDHEN; CDR2 reads SYDVKM. Trimming took 9 bases from V and 6 from J, leaving 12 bases between them. The chain's CDR3 is CASRGGPQPQHF. Here the CDR3 DNA reads TGTGCCAGTAGGGGGGGGCCTCAGCCCCAGCATTTT.

A single count supports this clone. The rearrangement uses TRBV11-2 and TRBJ2-1, with 9 bases fitting TRBD2. The trim removed 3 bases at V and 2 bases at J, leaving 5 bases unmatched. CDR1 is SGHAT, CDR2 FQNNGV, per germline. The CDR3 is 16 amino acids. The chain's CDR3 is CASSFASGIPYNEQFF. CDR3 in DNA: TGTGCCAGCAGCTTTGCTAGCGGGATACCCTACAATGAGCAGTTCTTC. Complete variable domain (other parts from reference TRBV11-2 and TRBJ2-1): EAGVAQSPRYKIIEKRQSVAFWCNPISGHATLYWYQQILGQGPKLLIQFQNNGVVDDSQLPKDRFSAERLKGVDSTLKIQPAKLEDSAVYLCASSFASGIPYNEQFFGPGTRLTVL.

The J gene is TRBJ2-5, the V gene TRBV5-1; possibly TRBD2 for D (6 bases). The CDR3 has 14 residues. Trimming cost V 0 bases and J 5 bases, with 11 bases left between them. Germline V gives CDR1 SGHRS, CDR2 YFSETQ. The CDR3, as DNA: TGCGCCAGCAGCTTGGGGCGGGAACGGGAGACCCAGTACTTC. Amino acid sequence: CASSLGRERETQYF.

V usage is TRBV6-5 and J usage is TRBJ1-3; D not resolved. The CDR3 runs to 15 residues. Trimming stripped 6 bases from V and 0 bases from J, with 12 bases between. The germline V gene encodes CDR1 MNHEY and CDR2 SVGAGI. CDR3 nucleotides: TGTGCCAGCAGCCAACAGATTCTCTCTGGAAACACCATATATTTT. Protein: CASSQQILSGNTIYF.

This chain connects TRBV28 to TRBJ1-4, with D hard to call. The V gene lost 5 bases and the J gene lost 8 bases, with 9 bases spanning the gap. The CDR3 runs 12 residues. In germline, CDR1 is MDHEN, CDR2 SYDVKM. This CDR3 reads CASSPPLEKLFF. The CDR3 DNA is TGTGCCAGCAGTCCCCCCCTAGAAAAACTGTTTTTT.

The chain carries TRBV18 and TRBJ2-7, with TRBD2 identical over 7 bases. With V trimmed by 6 bases and J by 4 bases, 6 bases remained unmatched. The germline gives CDR1 KGHSH, CDR2 LQKENI. This CDR3 has 13 residues. The CDR3 here is CASSRGLEYEQYF. The CDR3 DNA sequence: TGTGCCAGCTCCCGCGGACTAGAGTACGAGCAGTACTTC. Drawing the rest from reference TRBV18 and TRBJ2-7, the complete variable domain is NAGVMQNPRHLVRRRGQEARLRCSPMKGHSHVYWYRQLPEEGLKFMVYLQKENIIDESGMPKERFSAEFPKEGPSILRIQQVVRGDSAAYFCASSRGLEYEQYFGPGTRLTVT.

V and J are TRBV5-1 and TRBJ2-5; 9 nucleotides align to TRBD1. Trimming removed 10 bases from V and 7 bases from J; junction bases left unmatched: 26. Germline CDR1 and CDR2: SGHRS and YFSETQ. This CDR3 has 18 residues. The CDR3 sequence is CASPRDRAIINHGGTQYF. CDR3 nucleotide sequence: TGCGCCTCACCGCGGGACAGGGCCATTATCAATCACGGGGGGACCCAGTACTTC.

This chain connects TRBV3-1 (or the pseudogene TRBV3-2) to TRBJ2-7; 7 bases agree with TRBD2. This CDR3 has 13 residues. CDR1 is LGHDT, CDR2 YNNKEL, per germline (reference sequence). Trimming removed 3 bases from V and 6 bases from J; junction bases left unmatched: 5. CDR3 sequence (DNA): TGTGCCAGCAGCCACGGGAGGACAAGCGAGCAGTACTTC. Protein sequence: CASSHGRTSEQYF.

The chain carries TRBV5-1 and TRBJ1-1, with 9 bases that match TRBD1. V lost 5 bases and J lost 1; bases outside the gene matches: 9. This CDR3 has 16 amino acids. Germline loops: CDR1 SGHRS, CDR2 YFSETQ. CDR3 loop: CASRDGTGSSNTEAFF. CDR3 sequence (DNA): TGCGCCAGCAGGGATGGGACAGGGTCGTCGAACACTGAAGCTTTCTTT.

The V gene is TRBV12-5, the J gene TRBJ2-7; unclear D gene. Trimming shortened V by 1 base and J by 3 bases, and 10 bases separated the two germline ends. This CDR3 has 14 residues. Germline V lookup: CDR1 LGHNT, CDR2 FRNRAP. Here the CDR3 reads CASGLGGQSYEQYF. CDR3 nucleotides: TGTGCTAGTGGTTTGGGCGGCCAAAGCTACGAGCAGTACTTC.

This clone appeared once. CDR3 DNA: TGTGCCAGTAGTCCTGGTGACAGGGGATGGGAGACCCAGTACTTC. It encodes CASSPGDRGWETQYF. V and J are TRBV19 and TRBJ2-5, with 8 bases that match TRBD1. Germline lookup yields CDR1 LNHDA and CDR2 SQIVND (reference sequence). The CDR3 spans 15 residues. Trimming at V came to 5 bases and at J to 5 bases, leaving 10 bases not matched to a gene.

The chain employs TRBV7-2 and TRBJ2-7; D is unresolved. Germline V gene sequence: CDR1 SGHTA, CDR2 FQGNSA. CDR3 length: 14 residues. V shed 3 bases and J shed 1 base, with 10 bases lying between them. CDR3 residues: CASSFSDLSYEQYF. CDR3 DNA: TGTGCCAGCAGCTTTTCCGACTTATCCTACGAGCAGTACTTC.

This clone was detected a few times. The chain combines TRBV5-5 with TRBJ2-2, with TRBD1 matching 10 bases. Germline V lookup: CDR1 SGHKS, CDR2 YYEKEE (reference sequence). The CDR3 loop spans 16 amino acids. V trimming: 4 bases; J trimming: 3 bases; junction bases outside the gene matches: 6. CDR3 sequence reads: CASSPGQGRYTGELFF. The CDR3 DNA reads TGTGCCAGCAGCCCGGGACAGGGGCGCTACACCGGGGAGCTGTTTTTT.

The J gene is TRBJ2-7, the V gene TRBV20-1; 7 nucleotides align to TRBD1. This CDR3 has 11 residues. With V trimmed by 4 bases and J by 7 bases, 4 bases remained unmatched. Germline V lookup: CDR1 DFQATT, CDR2 SNEGSKA (reference sequence). The CDR3 here is CSAKRQGEQYF. Written as DNA, the CDR3 is TGCAGTGCTAAAAGACAGGGAGAGCAGTACTTC.

The V gene is TRBV7-9, the J gene TRBJ2-7; 10 positions match TRBD2. V trimming: 1 base; J trimming: 1 base; junction bases outside the gene matches: 4. This CDR3 contains 16 residues. CDR1 is SEHNR and CDR2 is FQNEAQ in the germline V gene (reference sequence). The CDR3 loop is CASSLVPAGGSYEQYF. The CDR3 region has the DNA TGTGCCAGCAGCTTAGTGCCAGCGGGAGGGTCCTACGAGCAGTACTTC.

The chain employs TRBV2 and TRBJ2-1; 8 nucleotides align to TRBD2. The germline V gene encodes CDR1 SNHLY and CDR2 FYNNEI. The CDR3 is 16 residues long. With 8 bases clipped from V and 8 bases from J, the junction kept 17 bases outside the gene matches. The DNA for the CDR3 is TGTGCCAGCCGCGGGGGGCCGACTAGCAGGGGAGATGAGCAGTTCTTC. Amino acids: CASRGGPTSRGDEQFF.

This sequence joins TRBV21-1 and TRBJ1-2. TRBV21-1 is a recognized pseudogene. The CDR3 has 14 amino acids. The CDR3 loop is CASSKVPGFYGYTF. DNA of the CDR3: TGTGCCAGCAGCAAAGTCCCGGGATTCTATGGCTACACCTTC.

This clone was seen once. The chain employs TRBV6-1 and TRBJ2-7, with D maybe TRBD2 (5 bases). In germline, CDR1 is MNHNS, CDR2 SASEGT. This CDR3 has 18 residues. V was pared by 0 bases and J by 3 bases, with 21 bases between. The CDR3 spells CASSEAQVDVAFVYEQYF. The CDR3 nucleotides read TGTGCCAGCAGTGAAGCGCAAGTTGATGTAGCGTTCGTCTACGAGCAGTACTTC.

The chain carries TRBV5-1 and TRBJ1-1; 10 nucleotides match TRBD1. The CDR3 is 15 amino acids. The V segment lost 1 base and the J segment 11 bases; nucleotides outside the gene matches: 11. CDR1 and CDR2 from the germline V gene are SGHRS and YFSETQ. CDR3 loop: CASSLLGGQGSMAFF. In DNA, the CDR3 is TGCGCCAGCAGCTTGTTAGGGGGACAGGGGTCGATGGCTTTCTTT. The full variable domain, with the rest looked up from reference TRBV5-1 and TRBJ1-1, is KAGVTQTPRYLIKTRGQQVTLSCSPISGHRSVSWYQQTPGQGLQFLFEYFSETQRNKGNFPGRFSGRQFSNSRSEMNVSTLELGDSALYLCASSLLGGQGSMAFFGQGTRLTVV.